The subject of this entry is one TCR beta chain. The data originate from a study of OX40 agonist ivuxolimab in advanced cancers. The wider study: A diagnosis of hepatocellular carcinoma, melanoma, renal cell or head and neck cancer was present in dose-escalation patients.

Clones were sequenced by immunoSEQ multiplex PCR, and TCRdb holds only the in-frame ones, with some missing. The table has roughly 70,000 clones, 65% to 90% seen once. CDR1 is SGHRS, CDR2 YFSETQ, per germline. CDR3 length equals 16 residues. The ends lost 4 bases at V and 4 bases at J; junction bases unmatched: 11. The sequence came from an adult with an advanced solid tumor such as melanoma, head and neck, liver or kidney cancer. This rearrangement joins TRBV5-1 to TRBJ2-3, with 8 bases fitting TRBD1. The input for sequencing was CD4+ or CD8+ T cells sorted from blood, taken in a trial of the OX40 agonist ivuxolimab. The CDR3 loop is CASSPLETGVSDTQYF. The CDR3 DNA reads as TGCGCCAGCAGCCCGCTGGAGACAGGGGTTTCAGATACGCAGTATTTT.